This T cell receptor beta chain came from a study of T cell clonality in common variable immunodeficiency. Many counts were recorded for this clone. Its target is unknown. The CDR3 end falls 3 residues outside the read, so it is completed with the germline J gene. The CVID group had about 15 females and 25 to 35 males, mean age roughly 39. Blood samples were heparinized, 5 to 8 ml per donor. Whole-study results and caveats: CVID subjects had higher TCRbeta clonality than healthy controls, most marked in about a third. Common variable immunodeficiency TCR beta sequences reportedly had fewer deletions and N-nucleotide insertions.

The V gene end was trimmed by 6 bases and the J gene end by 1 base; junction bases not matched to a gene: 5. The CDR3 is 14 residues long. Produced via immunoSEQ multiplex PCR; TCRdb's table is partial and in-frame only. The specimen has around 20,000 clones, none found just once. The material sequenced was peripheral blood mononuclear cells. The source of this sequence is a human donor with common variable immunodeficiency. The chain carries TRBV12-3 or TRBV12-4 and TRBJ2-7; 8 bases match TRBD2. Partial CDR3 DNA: TGTGCCAGCAGGGAAAGCGGGAGATCCTACGAG. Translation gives CASRESGRSYE. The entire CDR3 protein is CASRESGRSYEQYF.